The entry below describes one T cell receptor beta chain. Its specific antigen is unknown. One base away there is no much larger clone; base qualities are not given. The source of the sample is a study of cytomegalovirus exposure and HLA in healthy donors listed by TCRdb under 2017. Regarding the research as a whole: In an earlier analysis of some 550 of the donors, approximately 300 Gb of sequence data and 90 million to 120 million unique TCR beta sequences from some 170 million T cells were reported. Roughly 300 gigabases of sequencing data and around 80 million unique TCR sequences made up an early release that covered about 640 HLA-typed donors. Of the 300 to 500 genotyped donors, roughly 76% were placed in the genetic ancestry cluster associated with self-reported Caucasian donors. The study was designed to test whether signatures of past pathogen exposure could be identified by cataloging public T cell receptors. Using immunosequencing, the study profiled T cell repertoires from 666 subjects and related those repertoires to cytomegalovirus serostatus. In addition to the first cohort of 650 to 750 subjects, a separate validation cohort of approximately 120 different subjects was used. The study combined high-throughput TCR immunosequencing, statistical association of individual TCRs with disease status, and machine learning to predict cytomegalovirus infection status. A later analysis re-examined previously published TCR beta repertoires from hundreds of donors and added high-resolution HLA genotyping to investigate patterns of TCR occurrence. The later analysis used no new phenotypic data to find candidate immune exposures, relying instead on TCR beta sequences and their occurrence across donors. An earlier analysis of around 640 of the donors used high-throughput TCR beta sequencing to judge whether each TCR beta V gene segment behaved as functional or pseudogenic. Donor age, sex, ethnicity and CMV serostatus were collected together with the repertoire data. A later genetic analysis took genome-wide SNP genotypes for about three fifths of the roughly 670 donors and used that subset as a discovery cohort. Every discovery cohort repertoire had been produced on one sequencing platform. HLA typing included class I and class II loci at four-digit resolution. The number of donors typed differed by locus, with about 629-640 for A, B, C, DRB1 and DQB1, more than 500 for DQA1, under 610 for DPA1, and over 400 for DPB1. Roughly 5 DR-DQ haplotypes were treated as single units for association and clustering because of strong linkage in the cohort. Among 398 genotyped donors of the cohort, an average of approximately 250,000 unique TCR beta nucleotide sequences were sequenced per donor, roughly 20% of them non-productive. The study at large found these results: According to a later analysis, parvovirus B19, influenza, CMV and Epstein-Barr virus appeared linked to several top co-occurrence clusters. The earlier analysis of approximately 540 of the donors excluded approximately 17 rarely observed V segments, including chromosome 9 orphons, because counts were too low. At a false discovery rate of 0.05, a later analysis linked under 20,000 TCR beta sequences to specific HLA alleles. Linkage disequilibrium might explain the correlated functional status among segregating V segments, but an unknown experimental factor could not be excluded. HLA typing was unavailable for some donors at each locus, so association tests used only the typed subset. Cytomegalovirus status was reported to be diagnosed by the classifier with high specificity and sensitivity in both the original and validation cohorts. It was suggested by the authors that the approach could potentially be generalized to other disease states and immunological phenotypes. The only immune exposure information available for the cohort was CMV serostatus. Only TCR beta chains were sequenced in this cohort, and the absence of alpha or paired-chain data limited detectable features. A later analysis found that most CMV-associated TCR beta chains appeared HLA-restricted, with HLA associations seemingly driven largely by CMV exposure. According to a later analysis, TCR association rates differed among HLA loci, with DRB1 alleles showing the most associated TCRs and HLA-C alleles showing the fewest. While some public TCRs were present in many individuals, most TCR sequences turned up only very rarely across donors. A total of about 180 TCR beta chains were listed by the study as associated with cytomegalovirus. In a later analysis, HLA-associated TCR beta chains were found to be more clonally expanded and to have lower generation probabilities than equally common non-associated chains. Broadly in line with IMGT annotations, most TCR beta V segments showed up in productive rearrangements about 90% or about 30% of the time in an earlier analysis of some 590 of the donors. According to a later genetic analysis, donors in an Asian-associated ancestry cluster had fewer N-insertions in productive TCRs than the roughly 670-donor mean. An association between a missense DCLRE1C variant and V-gene and J-gene trimming of TCR beta chains was found in a later genetic analysis and replicated in an independent cohort. A further reported finding was that TCR beta sequences accurately predicted the HLA-A and HLA-B alleles for most subjects in the first cohort. In vitro tests confirmed that a few of the cytomegalovirus-associated TCR beta chains recognize cytomegalovirus antigens. Strong co-occurrence of HLA alleles, especially DR and DQ, made assigning TCR associations to individual alleles difficult. A group of highly shared sequence variants was considered likely to be a technical artifact of the sequencing pipeline. Presence/absence analyses assumed roughly uniform sequencing depth across donors, an assumption that may not hold.

Library method: the immunoSEQ multiplex PCR assay. The multiplex PCR relied on a mix of 60 forward primers for TCR Vbeta segments and 13 reverse primers for TCR Jbeta segments. The CDR3 region of rearranged TCR beta genes was amplified from genomic DNA by a multiplex PCR assay. On the Illumina HiSeq System, the amplified TCR beta libraries were sequenced as 87-base-pair reads. The study's own analysis went as follows. Across the 700 or so repertoires, a later analysis counted approximately 83 million unique TCR beta chains, 9 million to 14 million of which were shared by at least two donors. Raw reads were error-corrected and collapsed into unique sequences by a nearest-neighbor algorithm in which closely related sequences were merged to remove PCR and sequencing errors. To assign V, D and J gene segments, CDR3 sequences were aligned to IMGT reference sequences. For a sequence to be retained, a match of at least six nucleotides was required to both a V gene segment and a J gene segment. A rearrangement was called productive if the CDR3 had no stop codons and remained in frame with V and J, and every other rearrangement was called non-productive. Following IMGT convention, CDR3 was defined as the stretch from the second conserved V-encoded cysteine up to the conserved J-encoded phenylalanine. The earlier analysis of a few hundred of the donors excluded any sequence lacking an unambiguous match to a single V gene segment. In an earlier analysis of 587 of the donors, V segments were called functional above 56.7% productive rearrangements and were called segregating when the between-donor standard deviation exceeded 5%. A statistical classification framework was built for diagnosing cytomegalovirus status from the catalog of TCR beta chain sequences. V and J gene assignment, in a later analysis, came from comparing TCR nucleotide sequences with IMGT/GENE-DB human TR gene sequences. A later analysis assigned CDR3 sequences and most-parsimonious VDJ recombination scenarios with the TCRdist pipeline. A later analysis defined each TCR beta chain by its CDR3 amino acid sequence plus V-gene family, and excluded reads lacking a unique V-gene family. To address suspected cross-contamination and a sequencing artifact, a later analysis removed a few hundred highly shared, low-generation-probability nucleotide sequences. For each public chain, a later analysis derived a clonal expansion index from normalized ranks of inferred template counts within each repertoire. A later analysis computed generation probabilities with a VDJ recombination model fitted to out-of-frame rearrangements, and checked the results against IGoR. In a later analysis, TCR-TCR, TCR-HLA and TCR-CMV co-occurrence was scored with hypergeometric tests, and a repertoire-size bias correction was applied to TCR pairs. In a later analysis, false discovery rates were estimated by permuting HLA or CMV assignments 20 times. In a later analysis, co-occurring TCRs were grouped using DBSCAN, and TCRdist sequence similarity was added for clustering within HLA-allele-positive subsets. Co-occurrence clustering excluded repertoires with fewer than 30,000 or more than 120,000 public chains, plus five with anomalous nucleotide sharing. The table was pulled from immuneACCESS by TCRdb, which kept in-frame rearrangements only. Such tables lose some clones; where checked, under half of the loss comes from unresolved V genes, and the rest has no known cause. From that table come the V and J calls and clone size; the DNA was used to work out D and trimming. For this sample there are approximately 200,000 clones; approximately 87% appear just once. 1.3% of the sample rests with the top ten.

In total, approximately 700 healthy bone marrow donors made up the cohort. At the time of sampling, every cohort member was nominally healthy, though immune exposures that went unrecorded were likely present. Of the approximately 700 cohort members, just under 300 had a positive CMV serostatus and about 350 had a negative one, while no CMV serostatus was recorded for the donor. A peripheral blood sample was provided by each donor, and peripheral blood mononuclear cells were used for TCR beta sequencing. The Qiagen DNeasy Blood Extraction Kit was used to extract genomic DNA from the blood cell samples. The receptor was derived from a human donor in good health. Sequencing was done on a sample of PBMCs.

The CDR3 reads as follows: CASRPPGLPKDTQYF. Here is the DNA: TGTGCCAGCAGGCCACCGGGACTACCCAAGGATACGCAGTATTTT. The sequence is built from TRBV7-9 and TRBJ2-3, with 7 central nucleotides matching TRBD2. The CDR3 spans 15 residues, from the cysteine through the phenylalanine. Solely the CDR3 DNA is kept, with 45 bases framed from the first base. Taken from the germline V gene (reference sequence), the CDR1 and CDR2 loops are SEHNR and FQNEAQ. Germline trimming: 6 bases from V, 6 bases from J; junction bases outside gene matches: 12.